These 14 T cell receptor beta chains came from one sample sequenced in a study of T-cell memory formation after mild COVID-19. One entry per CDR3 protein results from TCRdb running MiXCR on the 5' RACE reads. The sample records about 260,000 distinct CDR3 sequences, approximately 7.6% being singletons. Material for sequencing was PBMCs or a T cell subset sorted from them (not recorded which). These receptor sequences come from a man aged 18 to 35 who had mild COVID-19 (a few samples of this study predate the infection). Cell type and time point are not known.

This clonotype ranks as medium-sized. The V call is TRBV13, the J call TRBJ2-7; 12 nucleotides match TRBD2. CDR3 size: 19 residues. After removal of 5 bases from V and 1 base from J, the junction contained 15 bases not matched to a gene. Germline assignment: CDR1 PRHDT and CDR2 FYEKMQ (reference sequence). The CDR3 protein is CASSPKTSSGGARSYEQYF. CDR3 nucleotides: TGTGCCAGCAGCCCAAAGACCTCTAGCGGGGGGGCCCGGTCCTACGAGCAGTACTTC.

There are many counts of this clonotype. The chain uses TRBV18 and TRBJ2-7; either TRBD1 or TRBD2 may supply D (5 bases each). V was trimmed by 3 bases and J by 2 bases, leaving 8 bases between them. CDR1 KGHSH and CDR2 LQKENI come from the germline V gene. The CDR3 covers 13 residues. The CDR3 loop reads CASSPGTTYEQYV. The CDR3 bases are TGTGCCAGCTCACCGGGGACCACCTACGAGCAGTACGTC.

This clonotype turned up a few times. The V and J genes are TRBV9 and TRBJ2-1; D uncertain. V was clipped by 0 bases and J by 7 bases, with 11 bases between them. Germline values: CDR1 SGDLS, CDR2 YYNGEE. CDR3 size: 14 residues. CDR3 sequence: CASSVEGTVNEQFF. CDR3 nucleotides: TGTGCCAGCAGCGTAGAGGGCACAGTGAATGAGCAGTTCTTC. The whole variable domain, filled in from reference TRBV9 and TRBJ2-1, reads DSGVTQTPKHLITATGQRVTLRCSPRSGDLSVYWYQQSLDQGLQFLIQYYNGEERAKGNILERFSAQQFPDLHSELNLSSLELGDSALYFCASSVEGTVNEQFFGPGTRLTVL.

This clonotype was seen many times. The chain employs TRBV7-2 and TRBJ2-1; 8 nucleotides align to TRBD2. CDR1 is SGHTA, CDR2 FQGNSA, per germline. The CDR3 contains 16 residues. J gave up 8 bases and V 4 bases, and 13 bases lay outside the gene matches. The CDR3 reads CASSYTGTRGPHEQFF. In DNA, the CDR3 is TGTGCCAGCAGCTACACCGGGACTAGAGGGCCACATGAGCAGTTCTTC.

This clonotype was observed at least ten times. The J gene is TRBJ1-2, the V gene TRBV7-2; 7 nucleotides line up with TRBD1. The CDR3 is 14 amino acids. V dropped 5 bases and J dropped 4; count of bases not matched to a gene: 7. Germline V CDR1 and CDR2: SGHTA, FQGNSA. For the CDR3, the DNA is TGTGCCAGCAGCCAAGGGACAGACACCTATGGCTACACCTTC. Translating gives CASSQGTDTYGYTF.

This clonotype was seen a few times. This chain uses TRBV6-2 or TRBV6-3 with TRBJ1-2, with 10 nucleotides matching TRBD1. J gave up 6 bases and V 6 bases, and 10 bases lay outside the gene matches. CDR1 is MNHEY, CDR2 SVGEGT, per germline. The CDR3 is 15 amino acids. The CDR3 protein is CASSQGTGVIDGYTF. DNA for the CDR3: TGTGCCAGCAGCCAGGGGACAGGGGTGATCGATGGCTACACCTTC.

V and J are TRBV5-4 and TRBJ2-1; the match to TRBD2 covers 8 bases. Germline values: CDR1 SGHNT, CDR2 YYREEE (reference sequence). The CDR3 has 15 residues. Trimming took 4 bases from V and 0 from J; bases not matched to a gene: 3. The CDR3 coding sequence is TGTGCCAGCAGCGACAGCGGGAGCTCCTACAATGAGCAGTTCTTC. Amino acid sequence: CASSDSGSSYNEQFF.

This chain links TRBV7-9 with TRBJ2-1; TRBD1 is a possible D gene (6 bases). V was pared by 1 base and J by 0 bases, with 13 bases between. Germline CDR1 and CDR2: SEHNR and FQNEAQ (reference sequence). CDR3 size: 17 residues. CDR3 sequence: CASSLGPGDSSYNEQFF. For the CDR3, the DNA is TGTGCCAGCAGCTTAGGGCCAGGGGATAGCTCCTACAATGAGCAGTTCTTC. The entire variable domain, with the rest obtained from reference TRBV7-9 and TRBJ2-1, is as follows: DTGVSQNPRHKITKRGQNVTFRCDPISEHNRLYWYRQTLGQGPEFLTYFQNEAQLEKSRLLSDRFSAERPKGSFSTLEIQRTEQGDSAMYLCASSLGPGDSSYNEQFFGPGTRLTVL.

This clonotype was observed a few times. The chain has TRBV6-2 or TRBV6-3 and TRBJ2-6, with D unresolved. The germline gives CDR1 MNHEY, CDR2 SVGEGT. The CDR3 loop spans 15 amino acids. Trimming stripped 7 bases from V and 0 bases from J, with 10 bases between. This chain's CDR3 is CASISSGSGANVLTF. DNA of the CDR3: TGTGCCAGCATCTCCAGTGGCTCTGGGGCCAACGTCCTGACTTTC.

This chain joins TRBV3-1 and TRBJ2-2; D uncertain. Germline V gives CDR1 LGHDT, CDR2 YNNKEL (reference sequence). V shed 1 base and J shed 4 bases, with 10 bases lying between them. The CDR3 is 15 amino acids. CDR3 sequence reads: CASSQGVTPTGELFF. The DNA of the CDR3 is TGTGCCAGCAGCCAAGGGGTCACCCCCACCGGGGAGCTGTTTTTT.

The rearrangement joins TRBV7-2 to TRBJ2-7, with D perhaps matching TRBD2 (6 bases). Germline V gene data show CDR1 as SGHTA and CDR2 as FQGNSA. Trimming took off 5 bases at V and 5 bases at J, with 19 bases between the two ends. The CDR3 is 15 residues long. The CDR3 spells CASSLRLVGAHEQYF. The CDR3 nucleotides are TGTGCCAGCAGCCTCCGACTAGTTGGTGCCCACGAGCAGTACTTC.

The genes are TRBV5-6 and TRBJ1-1; 9 bases align to TRBD1. The V gene end was trimmed by 4 bases and the J gene end by 2 bases; junction bases not matched to a gene: 6. The germline V gene encodes CDR1 SGHDT and CDR2 YYEEEE. CDR3 length equals 15 residues. Written as DNA, the CDR3 is TGTGCCAGCAGCCTGTGGGACAGGGTAAACACTGAAGCTTTCTTT. Translation gives CASSLWDRVNTEAFF.

This clonotype has ten or more counts. This chain connects TRBV12-3 or TRBV12-4 to TRBJ1-5; TRBD1 might be the D (6 bases). This CDR3 is 16 amino acids long. V was shortened by 4 bases and J by 1 base, with 14 bases between the two germline ends. The CDR3 region has the DNA TGTGCCAGCAGTTCCCAGGGGAGGGAGAGCAATCAGCCCCAGCATTTT. Translated, it gives CASSSQGRESNQPQHF.

The gene calls are TRBV7-9 and TRBJ2-3; 10 nucleotides agree with TRBD2. Per the germline V gene, CDR1 is SEHNR and CDR2 is FQNEAQ (reference sequence). The V gene end was trimmed by 0 bases and the J gene end by 2 bases; junction bases not matched to a gene: 2. The length of the CDR3 is 16 residues. The CDR3 nucleotides read TGTGCCAGCAGCTTAGCGCTAGCGGGGGACACAGATACGCAGTATTTT. The encoded protein is CASSLALAGDTDTQYF.